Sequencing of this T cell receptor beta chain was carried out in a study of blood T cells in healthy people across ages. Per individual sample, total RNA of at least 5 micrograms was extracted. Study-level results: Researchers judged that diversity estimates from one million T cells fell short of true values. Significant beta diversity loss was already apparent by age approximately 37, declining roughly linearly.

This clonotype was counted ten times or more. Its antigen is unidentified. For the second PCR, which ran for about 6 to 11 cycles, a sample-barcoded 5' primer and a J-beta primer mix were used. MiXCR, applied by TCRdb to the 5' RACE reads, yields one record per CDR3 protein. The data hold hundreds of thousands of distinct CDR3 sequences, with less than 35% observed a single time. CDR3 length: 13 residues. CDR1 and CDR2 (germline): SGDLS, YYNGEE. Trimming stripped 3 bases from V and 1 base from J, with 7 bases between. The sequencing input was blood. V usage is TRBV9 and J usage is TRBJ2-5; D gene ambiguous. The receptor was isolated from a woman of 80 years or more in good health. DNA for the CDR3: TGTGCCAGCAGCGGACAAAGCCAAGAGACCCAGTACTTC. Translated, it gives CASSGQSQETQYF.